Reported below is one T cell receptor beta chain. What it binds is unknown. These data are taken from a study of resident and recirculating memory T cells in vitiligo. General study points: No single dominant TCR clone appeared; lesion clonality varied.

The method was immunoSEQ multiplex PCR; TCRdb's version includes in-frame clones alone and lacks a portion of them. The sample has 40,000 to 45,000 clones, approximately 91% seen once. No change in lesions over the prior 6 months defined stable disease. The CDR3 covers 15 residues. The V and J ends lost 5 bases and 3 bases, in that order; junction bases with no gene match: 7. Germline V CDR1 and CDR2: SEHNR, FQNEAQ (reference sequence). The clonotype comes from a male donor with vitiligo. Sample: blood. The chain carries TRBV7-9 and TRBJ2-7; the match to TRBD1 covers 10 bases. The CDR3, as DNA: TGTGCCAGCAGCAATCCCGGGACAGGGGACTACGAGCAGTACTTC. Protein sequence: CASSNPGTGDYEQYF. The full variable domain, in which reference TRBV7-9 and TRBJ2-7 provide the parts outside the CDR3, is DTGVSQNPRHKITKRGQNVTFRCDPISEHNRLYWYRQTLGQGPEFLTYFQNEAQLEKSRLLSDRFSAERPKGSFSTLEIQRTEQGDSAMYLCASSNPGTGDYEQYFGPGTRLTVT.